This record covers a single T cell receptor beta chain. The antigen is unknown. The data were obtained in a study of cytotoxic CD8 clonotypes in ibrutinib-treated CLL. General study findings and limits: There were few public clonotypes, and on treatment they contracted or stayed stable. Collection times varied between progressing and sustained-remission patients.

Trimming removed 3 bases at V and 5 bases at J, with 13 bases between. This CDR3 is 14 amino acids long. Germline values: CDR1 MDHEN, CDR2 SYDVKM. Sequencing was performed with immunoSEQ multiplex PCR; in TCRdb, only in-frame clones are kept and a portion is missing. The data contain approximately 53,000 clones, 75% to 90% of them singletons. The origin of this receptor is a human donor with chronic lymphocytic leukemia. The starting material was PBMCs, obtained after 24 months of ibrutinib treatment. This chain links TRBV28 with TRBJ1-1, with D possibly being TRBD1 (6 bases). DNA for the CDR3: TGTGCCAGCAGTTTGGGCAGGGGTATTACTGAAGCTTTCTTT. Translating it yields CASSLGRGITEAFF.